Each of the 29 T cell receptor beta chains below was sequenced from the same sample in a study of shared clonotypes between healthy human individuals. TCRdb keeps only in-frame clones here, not all; method: immunoSEQ multiplex PCR. The sample has more than 1.2 million clones, approximately 98.5% seen once; the top ten hold over 0.3%. Sequences were obtained from naive CD4+ T cells sorted from blood. Documented subset: CD45RA+ positively selected. These receptors came from a man aged 25-45 years in good health.

The V and J genes are TRBV28 and TRBJ2-7; no firm D call. V dropped 6 bases and J dropped 10 bases, with 16 bases sitting between them. Germline assignment: CDR1 MDHEN and CDR2 SYDVKM. This CDR3 is built from 12 residues. The CDR3 DNA follows: TGTGCCAGCAGCATTAACCCAGTCAGCCAGTACTTC. Translation gives CASSINPVSQYF. The full variable domain, its missing parts supplied by reference TRBV28 and TRBJ2-7, is DVKVTQSSRYLVKRTGEKVFLECVQDMDHENMFWYRQDPGLGLRLIYFSYDVKMKEKGDIPEGYSVSREKKERFSLILESASTNQTSMYLCASSINPVSQYFGPGTRLTVT.

J is TRBJ2-1 and V is TRBV25-1; unclear D gene. The CDR3 sequence is 15 residues long. Deletions cut 1 base from V and 9 bases from J, with 16 bases between. The germline gives CDR1 MGHDK, CDR2 SYGVNS. The DNA for the CDR3 is TGTGCCAGCAGTGAATCCAAGGGCCCCACGGGTGAGCAGTTCTTC. This sequence encodes CASSESKGPTGEQFF.

V is TRBV14 and J is TRBJ2-1; D gene uncertain. The germline CDR1 and CDR2 sequences are SGHDN and FVKESK. CDR3 size: 15 residues. Deletions cut 0 bases from V and 5 bases from J, with 11 bases between. CDR3 DNA: TGTGCCAGCAGCCAAGATCCGCGGAGCCACAATGAGCAGTTCTTC. This codes for CASSQDPRSHNEQFF. Drawing the rest from reference TRBV14 and TRBJ2-1, the complete variable domain is EAGVTQFPSHSVIEKGQTVTLRCDPISGHDNLYWYRRVMGKEIKFLLHFVKESKQDESGMPNNRFLAERTGGTYSTLKVQPAELEDSGVYFCASSQDPRSHNEQFFGPGTRLTVL.

The chain couples TRBV11-2 to TRBJ2-2, with 11 bases matching TRBD2. The CDR3 totals 17 residues. Germline CDR1 SGHAT, CDR2 FQNNGV. V was pared by 3 bases and J by 0 bases, with 3 bases of the junction left unmatched. Written as DNA, the CDR3 is TGTGCCAGCAGCTTGACTAGCGGGACCGCGAACACCGGGGAGCTGTTTTTT. Protein: CASSLTSGTANTGELFF.

The chain joins TRBV28 to TRBJ2-7; 12 positions match TRBD2. Losses at the gene ends were 6 bases for V and 1 base for J; bases not matched to a gene: 7. Looked up from germline, CDR1 is MDHEN and CDR2 is SYDVKM. The CDR3 contains 16 residues. The CDR3 region is CASSRWTSGISYEQYF. CDR3 in DNA: TGTGCCAGCAGCCGTTGGACTAGCGGGATATCCTACGAGCAGTACTTC.

In DNA form, the CDR3 reads TGTGCCAGCAGCGTAGCGGCGGGAGGAAACTACGAGCAGTACTTC. Translating gives CASSVAAGGNYEQYF. The chain joins TRBV9 to TRBJ2-5, with 8 positions matching TRBD2. The DNA end favors TRBJ2-7, so the J call may be wrong. The CDR3 is 15 residues long. Germline V gene data show CDR1 as SGDLS and CDR2 as YYNGEE.

The chain has TRBV2 and TRBJ2-4; D possibly corresponds to TRBD1 (6 bases). With 4 bases removed from V and 14 bases from J, the gap between germline ends came to 15 bases. The V gene's germline CDR1 is SNHLY and CDR2 FYNNEI. The CDR3 extends over 12 amino acids. The CDR3: CASSVEGQIKYF. CDR3 coding DNA: TGTGCCAGCAGTGTAGAGGGACAAATCAAGTACTTC.

The V call is TRBV9, the J call TRBJ2-1; 10 bases line up with TRBD2. CDR1 and CDR2 (germline): SGDLS, YYNGEE. The V segment lost 0 bases and the J segment 4 bases; nucleotides outside the gene matches: 10. The CDR3 runs 18 residues. CDR3 coding DNA: TGTGCCAGCAGCGTAGCTCCCCCCTTAGCGGGAGGTTACAATGAGCAGTTCTTC. Its translation: CASSVAPPLAGGYNEQFF.

The V and J genes are TRBV7-9 and TRBJ2-1, with TRBD2 identical over 7 bases. The ends lost 4 bases at V and 6 bases at J; junction bases unmatched: 3. In germline, CDR1 is SEHNR, CDR2 FQNEAQ (reference sequence). The CDR3 has 13 residues. CDR3 coding DNA: TGTGCCAGCAGCTCCTGGGGGGGCAATGAGCAGTTCTTC. This codes for CASSSWGGNEQFF.

The genes are TRBV10-1 and TRBJ2-7; 7 bases map to TRBD2. From germline, CDR1 is WNHNN and CDR2 SYGVQD (reference sequence). After removal of 5 bases from V and 2 bases from J, the junction contained 6 bases not matched to a gene. The CDR3 is 14 residues long. CDR3: CASSRTRETYEQYF. CDR3 bases: TGCGCCAGCAGTCGGACTAGAGAAACCTACGAGCAGTACTTC.

The chain joins TRBV19 to TRBJ2-1; D is uncertain. V was cut by 0 bases and J by 4 bases, with 13 bases left in between. Looked up from germline, CDR1 is LNHDA and CDR2 is SQIVND (reference sequence). The CDR3 length is 16 residues. CDR3 sequence reads: CASSIEIGQSYNEQFF. CDR3 DNA sequence: TGTGCCAGTAGTATAGAAATTGGGCAGTCGTACAATGAGCAGTTCTTC.

As concerns this clone: The same CDR3 also results from other DNA sequences found in this sample. This rearrangement joins TRBV10-3 to TRBJ1-1; 8 nucleotides line up with TRBD1. V shed 6 bases, J shed 1 base, and the junction held 4 bases outside the gene matches. This CDR3 region has 14 residues. Germline assignment: CDR1 ENHRY and CDR2 SYGVKD. The CDR3: CAIRGTGQNTEAFF. The CDR3 DNA follows: TGTGCCATCAGAGGGACAGGACAGAACACTGAAGCTTTCTTT.

The V gene is TRBV25-1, the J gene TRBJ2-7; tentatively, D is TRBD2 (5 bases). The CDR3 has 15 residues. Trimming took 3 bases from V and 6 from J, leaving 18 bases between them. Germline CDR1 is MGHDK and CDR2 is SYGVNS. CDR3 amino acids: CASSDRHLASGEQYF. DNA of the CDR3: TGTGCCAGCAGTGACCGCCACTTAGCGTCTGGCGAGCAGTACTTC.

The CDR3 is CASSLISPRDRFRDEQFF. The CDR3 nucleotides read TGTGCCAGCAGCTTAATCAGTCCGCGGGACAGGTTTAGGGATGAGCAGTTCTTC. The V call is TRBV5-6, the J call TRBJ2-1; 8 bases fit TRBD1. CDR1 and CDR2 from the germline V gene are SGHDT and YYEEEE. Germline trimming cut 2 bases from V and 8 bases from J; bases unmatched to any gene: 18. There are 18 residues in the CDR3.

The rearrangement links TRBV25-1 to TRBJ2-6; a weak D match, TRBD1 (5 bases). The CDR3 is made up of 16 amino acids. Trimming cost V 7 bases and J 4 bases, with 17 bases left between them. Germline V lookup: CDR1 MGHDK, CDR2 SYGVNS. The chain's CDR3 is CASTFDSRQGANVLTF. For the CDR3, the DNA is TGTGCCAGCACCTTTGACTCGCGACAGGGGGCCAACGTCCTGACTTTC.

This chain links TRBV18 with TRBJ1-2; D not certain. CDR1 is KGHSH, CDR2 LQKENI, per germline. V dropped 0 bases and J dropped 5 bases, with 7 bases sitting between them. The CDR3 runs to 13 residues. The CDR3 DNA reads TGTGCCAGCTCACCACCAGAGAAGTATGGCTACACCTTC. Residues: CASSPPEKYGYTF.

This chain uses TRBV5-4 with TRBJ2-2; TRBD1 agrees at 8 bases. This CDR3 region has 16 residues. The V gene's germline CDR1 is SGHNT and CDR2 YYREEE (reference sequence). Unmatched junction bases numbered 6, after V lost 4 bases and J lost 1 base. Written as DNA, the CDR3 is TGTGCCAGCAGCCCGAGGGGGACAGGGAACACCGGGGAGCTGTTTTTT. Translation gives CASSPRGTGNTGELFF.

Points on this clone: This sample includes further DNA sequences coding for the same CDR3. DNA of the CDR3: TGCGCCAGCAGCTTGACTGGAGGCTACACCTTC. Its translation is CASSLTGGYTF. The chain uses TRBV5-1 and TRBJ1-2; D is ambiguous. The CDR3 runs to 11 residues. Germline V gene sequence: CDR1 SGHRS, CDR2 YFSETQ. V gave up 1 base and J gave up 8 bases, with 6 bases separating them.

CDR3 residues: CSVPGQGYEQYF. Here the CDR3 DNA reads TGCAGCGTACCGGGACAGGGCTACGAGCAGTACTTC. The V gene is TRBV29-1, the J gene TRBJ2-7, with 9 bases aligning to TRBD1. CDR1 and CDR2 from the germline V gene are SQVTM and ANQGSEA. Trimming at V came to 6 bases and at J to 3 bases, leaving 3 bases not matched to a gene. The CDR3 runs 12 residues.

CDR3 bases: TGTGCCTGGGGTCGACGTGGGAACACTGAAGCTTTCTTT. Translation gives CAWGRRGNTEAFF. This rearrangement joins TRBV30 to TRBJ1-1; no clear D. Trimming shortened V by 5 bases and J by 1 base, and 11 bases separated the two germline ends. CDR1 and CDR2 from the germline V gene are GTSNPN and SVGIG (reference sequence). The CDR3 has 13 residues.

The chain links TRBV10-3 to TRBJ2-7, with 7 nucleotides matching TRBD1. The CDR3 spans 15 residues. CDR1 and CDR2 from the germline V gene are ENHRY and SYGVKD. J lost 3 bases, V lost 4 bases, and 9 bases had no gene match. The DNA for the CDR3 is TGTGCCATCAGTGCCCCCGGGACAGATATCTACGAGCAGTACTTC. Residues: CAISAPGTDIYEQYF.

V and J are TRBV2 and TRBJ2-5, with D uncertain. V was cut by 2 bases and J by 1 base, with 8 bases left in between. Per germline, CDR1 SNHLY and CDR2 FYNNEI. This CDR3 is built from 14 residues. The CDR3 is CASSESGVQETQYF. In DNA, the CDR3 is TGTGCCAGCAGTGAATCAGGCGTCCAAGAGACCCAGTACTTC. The whole variable domain, remainder taken from reference TRBV2 and TRBJ2-5, is EPEVTQTPSHQVTQMGQEVILRCVPISNHLYFYWYRQILGQKVEFLVSFYNNEISEKSEIFDDQFSVERPDGSNFTLKIRSTKLEDSAMYFCASSESGVQETQYFGPGTRLLVL.

This clone has a single count. The V and J genes are TRBV6-1 and TRBJ1-2; D not certain. The V and J ends lost 7 bases and 11 bases respectively, with 14 bases between them. CDR1 MNHNS and CDR2 SASEGT come from the germline V gene. This CDR3 is built from 11 residues. CDR3 DNA sequence: TGTGCCAGCAATCGGGATTTTAGTTACACCTTC. This gives the protein CASNRDFSYTF.

V gene TRBV4-1 combines with J gene TRBJ1-2, with D tentatively TRBD1 (5 bases). The V end lost 1 base, the J end lost 4 bases, and 10 bases lay between the germline ends. This CDR3 comprises 14 residues. Germline lookup yields CDR1 MGHRA and CDR2 YSYEKL. CDR3 in DNA: TGCGCCAGCAGCCAAGGACAGCCTTCCTATGGCTACACCTTC. Translated, it gives CASSQGQPSYGYTF.

Concerning this clone itself: Other DNA sequences of this sample code for an identical CDR3. The rearrangement joins TRBV11-2 to TRBJ2-7, with 7 bases fitting TRBD1. V lost 8 bases, J lost 2 bases, and 3 bases stayed unmatched. The germline V gene has CDR1 SGHAT and CDR2 FQNNGV. The CDR3 has 12 residues. The CDR3 DNA reads TGTGCCAGCCGGGACAGCACCTACGAGCAGTACTTC. Protein product: CASRDSTYEQYF.

V usage is TRBV27 and J usage is TRBJ2-7, with 7 bases matching TRBD2. The CDR3 loop spans 16 amino acids. The V gene end was trimmed by 2 bases and the J gene end by 6 bases; junction bases not matched to a gene: 13. Germline CDR1 MNHEY, CDR2 SMNVEV (reference sequence). The CDR3 loop reads CASSLASGRRSSEQYF. CDR3 coding DNA: TGTGCCAGCAGTTTAGCTAGCGGAAGGAGGTCTTCCGAGCAGTACTTC.

This clone has only one observation. This sequence joins TRBV10-2 and TRBJ2-7; 8 bases agree with TRBD2. With V trimmed by 0 bases and J by 3 bases, 7 bases remained unmatched. This CDR3 has 16 residues. Germline CDR1 WSHSY, CDR2 SAAADI. The CDR3 coding sequence is TGCGCCAGCAGTGAGTCGACGGGAGGGCCCATCTACGAGCAGTACTTC. It codes for CASSESTGGPIYEQYF.

The sample holds one count of this clone. This sample includes further DNA sequences coding for the same CDR3. The chain recombines TRBV5-1 with TRBJ2-7, with 8 bases identical to TRBD2. The CDR3 length is 15 residues. CDR1 and CDR2 (germline): SGHRS, YFSETQ. The junction had 6 bases not matched to a gene; V was cut back by 3 bases and J by 1 base. The CDR3 region is CASSSGLASSYEQYF. CDR3 in DNA: TGCGCCAGCAGCTCAGGACTAGCTTCTTCCTACGAGCAGTACTTC.

The chain combines TRBV6-6 with TRBJ1-1; tentative D call: TRBD1 (5 bases). The CDR3 length is 14 residues. CDR1 and CDR2 from the germline V gene are MNHNY and SVGAGI (reference sequence). Trimming shortened V by 5 bases and J by 0 bases, and 10 bases separated the two germline ends. The CDR3 DNA follows: TGTGCCAGCAGTGCACGGGGGATGAACACTGAAGCTTTCTTT. It encodes CASSARGMNTEAFF.